Below, 12 T cell receptor beta chains from the same sample are listed, as sequenced in a study of T cell changes during pregnancy in multiple sclerosis. Data came from immunoSEQ multiplex PCR; TCRdb stores just in-frame clones and leaves some out. The data hold tens of thousands of clones, with approximately 92% observed a single time. The sample was CD4+ T cells from peripheral blood mononuclear cells, taken in the second trimester of pregnancy. Receptor source: a female donor in good health, enrolled as a control in a pregnancy study.

This chain links TRBV6-6 with TRBJ1-6, with 9 bases fitting TRBD1. Germline loops: CDR1 MNHNY, CDR2 SVGAGI (reference sequence). V lost 6 bases and J lost 3; bases outside the gene matches: 6. The CDR3 length is 16 residues. DNA of the CDR3: TGTGCCAGCAGGACAGGGGGAACGATCTATAATTCACCCCTCCACTTT. Protein sequence: CASRTGGTIYNSPLHF.

The V gene is TRBV7-2, the J gene TRBJ2-1, with 10 nucleotides matching TRBD1. The CDR3 totals 16 residues. Germline CDR1 and CDR2: SGHTA and FQGNSA. V shed 4 bases, J shed 9 bases, and the junction held 12 bases outside the gene matches. The CDR3 bases are TGTGCCAGCAGCTCACCCAGGGGACAGGGGCTTCTTGAGCAGTTCTTC. It codes for CASSSPRGQGLLEQFF.

The chain links TRBV9 to TRBJ2-1; 8 positions agree with TRBD1. Looked up from germline, CDR1 is SGDLS and CDR2 is YYNGEE. V shed 2 bases and J 4 bases; nucleotides not matched to a gene: 5. The CDR3 is 15 residues long. As DNA, the CDR3 is TGTGCCAGCAGCGTCCGGACAGGGCGTTACAATGAGCAGTTCTTC. It codes for CASSVRTGRYNEQFF.

The chain couples TRBV28 to TRBJ2-2; TRBD1 matches 7 bases. The V segment lost 4 bases and the J segment 5 bases; nucleotides outside the gene matches: 10. Germline loops: CDR1 MDHEN, CDR2 SYDVKM. The CDR3 totals 16 residues. The CDR3 bases are TGTGCCAGCAGTTCCCACGGAAGGGGGCGAACCGGGGAGCTGTTTTTT. This encodes CASSSHGRGRTGELFF.

J is TRBJ2-3 and V is TRBV27, with 10 nucleotides matching TRBD2. The germline gives CDR1 MNHEY, CDR2 SMNVEV (reference sequence). The CDR3 sequence is 16 residues long. V shed 5 bases, J shed 8 bases, and the junction held 13 bases outside the gene matches. The CDR3, as DNA: TGTGCCAGCAGTACAGCAGCGGGGGGGCGTGCTGGTACGCAGTATTTT. Translation gives CASSTAAGGRAGTQYF.

This chain joins TRBV5-6 and TRBJ2-1; 9 bases line up with TRBD2. The CDR3 has 15 residues. The V and J ends lost 0 bases and 6 bases, in that order; junction bases with no gene match: 4. The germline CDR1 and CDR2 sequences are SGHDT and YYEEEE. This CDR3 is CASSLGTSVINEQFF. CDR3 bases: TGTGCCAGCAGCTTGGGGACTAGCGTTATCAATGAGCAGTTCTTC.

The V and J genes are TRBV5-8 and TRBJ2-5; tentative D call: TRBD1 (6 bases). V was cut by 4 bases and J by 7 bases, with 14 bases left in between. This CDR3 region has 13 residues. The germline CDR1 and CDR2 sequences are SGHTS and YDEGEE. CDR3 nucleotides: TGTGCCAGCAGCCGCACAGGGTATGGGACCCAGTACTTC. The encoded protein is CASSRTGYGTQYF.

V is TRBV7-2 and J is TRBJ2-5; 7 bases fit TRBD2. Trimming removed 5 bases from V and 5 bases from J; junction bases left unmatched: 8. This CDR3 contains 14 residues. The V gene's germline CDR1 is SGHTA and CDR2 FQGNSA. The CDR3 sequence is CASSRGRAGETQYF. The CDR3 bases are TGTGCCAGCAGCCGGGGGAGGGCCGGGGAGACCCAGTACTTC.

This clone was counted a single time. The V and J genes are TRBV29-1 and TRBJ1-1; the D is unclear. V lost 6 bases to trimming and J lost 4 bases, with 21 bases between them. The germline gives CDR1 SQVTM, CDR2 ANQGSEA. This CDR3 contains 15 residues. The CDR3 DNA is TGCAGCGTCCTGTGTTCTTACACCAAAAGCACTGAAGCTTTCTTT. Its protein product is CSVLCSYTKSTEAFF.

The genes are TRBV28 and TRBJ2-3, with a weak D call TRBD1 (6 bases). With 4 bases removed from V and 2 bases from J, the gap between germline ends came to 10 bases. The CDR3 runs 14 residues. Germline CDR1 MDHEN, CDR2 SYDVKM. CDR3 nucleotides: TGTGCCAGCAGTTCGTGGGACAACACAGATACGCAGTATTTT. Amino acid sequence: CASSSWDNTDTQYF.

The chain uses TRBV5-1 and TRBJ2-5, with D possibly being TRBD1 (6 bases). CDR1 is SGHRS, CDR2 YFSETQ, per germline. The CDR3 length is 16 residues. The V end lost 0 bases, the J end lost 0 bases, and 12 bases lay between the germline ends. The CDR3 nucleotides are TGCGCCAGCAGCTTGGCAACAGGGTTGTACCAAGAGACCCAGTACTTC. Its translation is CASSLATGLYQETQYF.

V and J are TRBV6-5 and TRBJ1-6; possibly TRBD1 for D (5 bases). CDR1 is MNHEY and CDR2 is SVGAGI in the germline V gene. Trimming cost V 2 bases and J 7 bases, with 9 bases left between them. The CDR3 contains 14 residues. The CDR3: CASSYRGGNSPLHF. CDR3 DNA: TGTGCCAGCAGTTACAGGGGAGGGAATTCACCCCTCCACTTT.